This T cell receptor (beta chain) was sequenced in a study of blood T cells in healthy people across ages. A J-beta primer mix and a sample-barcoded 5' primer were used in a second PCR of about 7 to 12 cycles. CDR3-containing paired-end reads numbering at least 2.5 million came from each sample. TCRdb re-called the 5' RACE reads through MiXCR, storing one row per CDR3 protein. The sample gives 850,000 to 1,000,000 distinct CDR3 sequences, just over 50% of which show up once; about 20% is in the top ten. This sequence originates from a woman aged 60-70 years in good health. The specimen was blood.

The DNA of the CDR3 is TGTGCCAGCAGTTTAGGGGAAGGGGCCCATGGCTACACCTTC. This encodes CASSLGEGAHGYTF. The V and J genes are TRBV28 and TRBJ1-2; weak D call: TRBD1 (5 bases). V shed 2 bases and J shed 6 bases, with 13 bases lying between them. The CDR3 runs to 14 residues. CDR1 is MDHEN, CDR2 SYDVKM, per germline.